The sequence of this T cell receptor (beta chain) was determined in a study of blood T cell repertoires in COVID-19. Study at large: In each case, the material was cDNA or gDNA derived from T cells, B-cell-depleted T cells, or PBMCs.

Looked up from germline, CDR1 is SNHLY and CDR2 is FYNNEI. V shed 7 bases and J shed 0 bases, with 10 bases lying between them. The CDR3 is 15 residues long. Sequencing was performed with immunoSEQ multiplex PCR; in TCRdb, only in-frame clones are kept and a portion is missing. The sample consists of 40,000 to 55,000 clones, roughly 89% of them appearing once. The source is a woman of 80 years or more with acute or convalescent COVID-19. This sequence joins TRBV2 and TRBJ2-6, with D perhaps TRBD1 (6 bases). The sequencing input was peripheral blood. Here the CDR3 DNA reads TGTGCCAGCACGGGACACAACTCTGGGGCCAACGTCCTGACTTTC. Its translation is CASTGHNSGANVLTF.